Sequencing of this T cell receptor (beta chain) was carried out in a study of response to subunit inactivated influenza vaccine (dated by TCRdb to the late 2010s). About the full investigation: Deep quantitative profiling of the T cell receptor repertoire was used in the study to follow responses to a trivalent subunit inactivated influenza vaccine.

The CDR3 spans 18 residues, from the cysteine through the phenylalanine. This entry keeps only the CDR3 DNA: 54 bases, framed from base 1. From a lookup of the germline V gene, CDR1 and CDR2 are LGHNA and YNFKEQ. V has 0 bases trimmed and J has 1 base trimmed; junction bases matching no gene number 11. General findings and caveats noted by the study authors: The authors proposed that each seasonal influenza vaccination may bring in only a limited number of new T cells.

Preparation of the library involved RT-PCR. Sequencing was carried out with an Illumina HiSeq 2500. TCRdb reprocessing: public reads trimmed at Q25 with fastp, clones called with MiXCR, in-frame beta chains kept. Entries that share a CDR3 protein sequence are merged under the most common genes and DNA. The sample yields approximately 490,000 distinct CDR3 sequences; 7.2% were counted once. Under 15% of the sample comes from the top ten. This clonotype appeared a few times. No antigen is known for it. No qualities accompany the bases; no much larger clone lies one base away. The specimen comprised PBMCs from blood, sampled about 24 months after vaccination. The sequence was obtained from a man in his fifties or sixties who received an inactivated influenza vaccine. Donor details come from another sample of the same person, matched by shared clones. The V gene is TRBV4-2 and the J gene is TRBJ2-5, and 7 junction bases match TRBD2. The CDR3: CASSQDSTLADIQETQYF. The DNA sequence reads TGTGCCAGCAGCCAAGATTCCACTCTAGCGGATATCCAAGAGACCCAGTACTTC.